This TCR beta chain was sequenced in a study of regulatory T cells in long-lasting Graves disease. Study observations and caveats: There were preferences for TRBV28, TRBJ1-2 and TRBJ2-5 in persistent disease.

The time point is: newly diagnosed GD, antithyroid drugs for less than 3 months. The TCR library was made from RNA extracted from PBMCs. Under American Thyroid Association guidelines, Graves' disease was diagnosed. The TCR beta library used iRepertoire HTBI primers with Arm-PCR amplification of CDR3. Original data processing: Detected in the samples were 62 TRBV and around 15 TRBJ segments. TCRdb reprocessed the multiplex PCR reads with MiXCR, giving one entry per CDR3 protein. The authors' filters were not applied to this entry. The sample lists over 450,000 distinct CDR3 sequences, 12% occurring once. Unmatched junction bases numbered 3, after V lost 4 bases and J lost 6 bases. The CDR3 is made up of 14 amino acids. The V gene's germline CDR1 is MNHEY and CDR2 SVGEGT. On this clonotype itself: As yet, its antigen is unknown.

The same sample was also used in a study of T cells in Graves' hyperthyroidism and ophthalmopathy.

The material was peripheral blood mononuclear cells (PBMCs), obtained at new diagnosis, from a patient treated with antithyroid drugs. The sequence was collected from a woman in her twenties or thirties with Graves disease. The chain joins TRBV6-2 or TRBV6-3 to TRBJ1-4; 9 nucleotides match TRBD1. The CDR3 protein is CASSSGTGHEKLFF. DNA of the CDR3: TGTGCCAGCAGTTCCGGGACAGGGCATGAAAAACTGTTTTTT.